This T cell receptor beta chain is from a study of PD-1 blockade in classical Hodgkin lymphoma. Study-wide results and caveats: Repertoires differed for reasons still undefined, possibly disease activity or prior therapy.

In the case of this clone: The antigen is unknown.

TCRdb's table, derived via immunoSEQ multiplex PCR, lists solely in-frame clones and lacks some. The sample shows over 7,000 clones, 70% to 90% of them seen only once. Each patient experienced a relapse that followed autologous stem cell transplantation, and brentuximab vedotin exposure varied. Reported best responses ranged across complete response, partial response or progressive disease. This receptor was obtained from a human donor with classical Hodgkin lymphoma. Sequencing used peripheral blood mononuclear cells (PBMCs), obtained at baseline.

The CDR3 bases are TGCGCCAGCGGGAGCGCAGATACGCAGTATTTT. Translated, it gives CASGSADTQYF. This chain links TRBV5-1 with TRBJ2-3; a possible D gene is TRBD2 (5 bases). V was pared by 7 bases and J by 4 bases, with 7 bases between. The germline CDR1 and CDR2 sequences are SGHRS and YFSETQ. This CDR3 has 11 residues.